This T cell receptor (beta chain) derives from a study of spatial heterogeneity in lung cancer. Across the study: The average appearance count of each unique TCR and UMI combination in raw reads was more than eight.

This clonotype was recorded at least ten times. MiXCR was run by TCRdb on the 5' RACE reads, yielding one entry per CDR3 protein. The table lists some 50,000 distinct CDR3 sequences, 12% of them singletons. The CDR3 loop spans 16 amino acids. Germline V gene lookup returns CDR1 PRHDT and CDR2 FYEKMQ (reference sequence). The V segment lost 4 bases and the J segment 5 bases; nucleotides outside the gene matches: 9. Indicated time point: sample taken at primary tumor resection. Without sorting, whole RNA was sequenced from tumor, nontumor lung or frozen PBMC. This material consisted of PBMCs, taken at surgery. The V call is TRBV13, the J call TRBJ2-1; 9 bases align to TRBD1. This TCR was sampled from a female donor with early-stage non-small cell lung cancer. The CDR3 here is CASSSPSGTGNNEQFF. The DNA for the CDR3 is TGTGCCAGCAGCTCCCCTTCTGGGACAGGGAACAATGAGCAGTTCTTC.